This T cell receptor beta chain was captured in a study of blood T cell repertoires in COVID-19. Assignment of participants to cohorts was predicated upon participant-reported clinical history. Measured with immunoSEQ multiplex PCR; TCRdb has only the in-frame clones, and not every one. The sample records over 150,000 clones, roughly 80% being singletons. CDR1 is MGHRA, CDR2 YSYEKL, per germline. The CDR3 covers 14 residues. V lost 8 bases, J lost 1 base, and 7 bases stayed unmatched. This clone was counted only a few times. Sequencing was carried out using PBMCs or T cells enriched from blood (not recorded which). V usage is TRBV4-1 and J usage is TRBJ1-1; TRBD1 matches at 7 bases. This TCR was sampled from a man aged 40-49 years who had recovered from COVID-19. The CDR3 coding sequence is TGCGCCAGCGGACACAGGGGAGAGAACACTGAAGCTTTCTTT. Translation gives CASGHRGENTEAFF.